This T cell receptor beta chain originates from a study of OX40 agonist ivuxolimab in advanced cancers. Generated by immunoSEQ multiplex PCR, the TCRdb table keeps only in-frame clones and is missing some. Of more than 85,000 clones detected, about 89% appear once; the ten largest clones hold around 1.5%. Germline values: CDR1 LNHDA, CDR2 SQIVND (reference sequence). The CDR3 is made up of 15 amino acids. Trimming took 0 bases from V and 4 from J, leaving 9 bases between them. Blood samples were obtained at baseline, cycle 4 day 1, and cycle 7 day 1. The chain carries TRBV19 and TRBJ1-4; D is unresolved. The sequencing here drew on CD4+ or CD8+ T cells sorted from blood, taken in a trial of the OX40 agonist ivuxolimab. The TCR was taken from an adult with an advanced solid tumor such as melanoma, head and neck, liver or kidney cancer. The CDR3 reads CASSIDLGGNEKLFF. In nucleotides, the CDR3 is TGTGCCAGTAGTATAGATCTTGGCGGTAATGAAAAACTGTTTTTT.